This T cell receptor (beta chain) was sequenced in a study of blood T cells in healthy people across ages. Background on the study: Template switching picked up about one barcoded beta molecule for each two T cells. The study's findings and limits: The recorded TCR beta diversity per million T cells decreased in a roughly linear manner with age.

Germline V gene sequence: CDR1 MNHEY, CDR2 SVGAGI. The germline V and J ends were trimmed by 0 bases and 6 bases, with 8 bases remaining between them. This CDR3 has 13 residues. Comments on this clonotype: What it binds is not known.

A J-beta primer mix and a sample-barcoded 5' primer were used in a second PCR of about 6 to 12 cycles. A template-switch adaptor with 12 random nucleotides tagged each cDNA molecule. Every sample produced at least 2.5 million CDR3-containing paired-end reads. TCRdb analysed the 5' RACE reads with MiXCR anew, one entry per CDR3 protein. The table records 800,000 to 1,000,000 distinct CDR3 sequences, around 49% of them present only once. This clonotype was obtained from a man aged 30-40 years in good health. The chain links TRBV6-5 to TRBJ1-2; tentatively, D is TRBD1 (5 bases). The sample taken for sequencing was blood. CDR3 coding DNA: TGTGCCAGCAGTTACTCGAGAGGGGATGGCTACACCTTC. Its protein is CASSYSRGDGYTF.